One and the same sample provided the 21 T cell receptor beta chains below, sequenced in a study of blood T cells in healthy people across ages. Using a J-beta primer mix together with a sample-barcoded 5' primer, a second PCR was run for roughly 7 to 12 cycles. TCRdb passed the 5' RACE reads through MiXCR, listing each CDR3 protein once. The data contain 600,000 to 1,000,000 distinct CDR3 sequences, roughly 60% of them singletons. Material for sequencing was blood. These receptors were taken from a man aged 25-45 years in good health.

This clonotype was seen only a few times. The CDR3 is CASSRLAGGSNSYEQYF. CDR3 in DNA: TGTGCCAGCAGCCGCTTAGCGGGAGGCTCTAACTCCTACGAGCAGTACTTC. The chain joins TRBV27 to TRBJ2-7, with 10 nucleotides matching TRBD2. CDR3 size: 17 residues. V trimming: 6 bases; J trimming: 0 bases; junction bases outside the gene matches: 11. The germline CDR1 and CDR2 sequences are MNHEY and SMNVEV (reference sequence).

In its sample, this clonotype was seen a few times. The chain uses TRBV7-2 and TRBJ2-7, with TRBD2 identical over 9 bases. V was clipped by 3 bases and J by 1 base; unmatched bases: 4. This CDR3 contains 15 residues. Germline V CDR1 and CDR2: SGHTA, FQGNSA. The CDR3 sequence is CASSLTSGLSYEQYF. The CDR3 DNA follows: TGTGCCAGCAGCTTGACTAGCGGACTTTCCTACGAGCAGTACTTC.

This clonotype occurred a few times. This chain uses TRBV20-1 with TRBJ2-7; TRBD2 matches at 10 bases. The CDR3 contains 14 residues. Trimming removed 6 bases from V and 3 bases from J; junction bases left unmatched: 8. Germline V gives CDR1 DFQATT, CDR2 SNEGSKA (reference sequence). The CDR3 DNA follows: TGCAGTGCCAGGCCTGGGACTAGCGACTACGAGCAGTACTTC. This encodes CSARPGTSDYEQYF.

CDR3 in amino acids: CASSDSGLAGANEQFF. The CDR3, as DNA: TGTGCCAGCAGTGATAGCGGACTAGCGGGAGCTAATGAGCAGTTCTTC. The chain couples TRBV6-1 to TRBJ2-1, with TRBD2 matching 13 bases. After removal of 3 bases from V and 7 bases from J, the junction contained 6 bases not matched to a gene. Germline CDR1 MNHNS, CDR2 SASEGT. The CDR3 totals 16 residues.

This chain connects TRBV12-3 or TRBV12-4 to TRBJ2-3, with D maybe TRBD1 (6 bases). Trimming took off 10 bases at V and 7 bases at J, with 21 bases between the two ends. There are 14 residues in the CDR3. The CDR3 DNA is TGTGCCATCCGCCGGGACAACGCTTTAAATACGCAGTATTTT. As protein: CAIRRDNALNTQYF.

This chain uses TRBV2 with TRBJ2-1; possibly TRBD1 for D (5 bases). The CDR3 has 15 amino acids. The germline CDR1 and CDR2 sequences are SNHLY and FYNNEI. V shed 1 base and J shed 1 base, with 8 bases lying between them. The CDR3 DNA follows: TGTGCCAGCAGTGAAGTGCAGGGATCCTACAATGAGCAGTTCTTC. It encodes CASSEVQGSYNEQFF.

CDR3 nucleotides: TGTGCCAGCAGCTACCCGGGACAGGGGGAATTTAATGAAAAACTGTTTTTT. Its protein product is CASSYPGQGEFNEKLFF. This chain joins TRBV4-2 and TRBJ1-4; 11 bases are shared with TRBD1. Germline V lookup: CDR1 LGHNA, CDR2 YNFKEQ. After removal of 5 bases from V and 4 bases from J, the junction contained 9 bases not matched to a gene. The CDR3 runs to 17 residues.

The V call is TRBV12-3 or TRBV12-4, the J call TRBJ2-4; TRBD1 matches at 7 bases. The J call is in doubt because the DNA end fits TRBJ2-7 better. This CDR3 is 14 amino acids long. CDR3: CASSPRQGSTEQYF. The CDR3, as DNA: TGTGCCAGCAGTCCCCGACAGGGAAGTACCGAGCAGTACTTC.

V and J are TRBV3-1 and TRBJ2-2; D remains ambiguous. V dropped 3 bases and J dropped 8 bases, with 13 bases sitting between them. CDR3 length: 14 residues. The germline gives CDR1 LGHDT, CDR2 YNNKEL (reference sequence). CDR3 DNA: TGTGCCAGCAGCCATGAGACTGGTATGGGGGAGCTGTTTTTT. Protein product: CASSHETGMGELFF.

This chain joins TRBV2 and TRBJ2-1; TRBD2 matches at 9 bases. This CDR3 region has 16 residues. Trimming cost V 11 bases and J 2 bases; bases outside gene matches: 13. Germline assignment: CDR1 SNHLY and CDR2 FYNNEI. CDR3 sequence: CAGEDIAGDTYNEQFF. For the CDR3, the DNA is TGTGCCGGAGAAGATATAGCGGGGGACACCTACAATGAGCAGTTCTTC.

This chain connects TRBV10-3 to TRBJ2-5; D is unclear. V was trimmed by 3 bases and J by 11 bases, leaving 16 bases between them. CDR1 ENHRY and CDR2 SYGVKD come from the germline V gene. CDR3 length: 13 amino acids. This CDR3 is CAISEAIVNEQYF. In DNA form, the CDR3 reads TGTGCCATCAGTGAAGCTATCGTGAATGAGCAGTACTTC.

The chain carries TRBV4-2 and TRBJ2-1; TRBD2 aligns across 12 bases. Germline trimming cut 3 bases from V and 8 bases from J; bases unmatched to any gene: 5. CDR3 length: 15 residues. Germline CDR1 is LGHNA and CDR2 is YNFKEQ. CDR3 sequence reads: CASSHGTSGRHEQFF. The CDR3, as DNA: TGTGCCAGCAGCCACGGGACTAGCGGGCGCCATGAGCAGTTCTTC.

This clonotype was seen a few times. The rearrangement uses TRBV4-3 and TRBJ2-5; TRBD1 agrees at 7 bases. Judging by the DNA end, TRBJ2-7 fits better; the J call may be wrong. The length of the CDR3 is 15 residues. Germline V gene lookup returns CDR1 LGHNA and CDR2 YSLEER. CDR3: CASSTRQGVPYEQYF. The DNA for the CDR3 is TGCGCCAGCAGCACCCGACAGGGCGTACCCTACGAGCAGTACTTC.

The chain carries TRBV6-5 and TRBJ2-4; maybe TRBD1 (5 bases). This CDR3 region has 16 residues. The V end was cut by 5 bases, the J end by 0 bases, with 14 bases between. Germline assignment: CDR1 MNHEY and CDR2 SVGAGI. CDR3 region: CASSHLQGLAKNIQYF. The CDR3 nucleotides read TGTGCCAGCAGTCACCTCCAGGGCCTAGCCAAAAACATTCAGTACTTC.

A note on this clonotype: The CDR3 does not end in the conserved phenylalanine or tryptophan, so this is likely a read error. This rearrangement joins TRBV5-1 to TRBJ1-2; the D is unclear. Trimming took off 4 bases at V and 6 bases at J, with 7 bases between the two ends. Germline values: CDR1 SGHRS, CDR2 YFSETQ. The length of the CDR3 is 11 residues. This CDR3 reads CASSMGNGYTL. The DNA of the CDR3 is TGCGCCAGCAGCATGGGGAATGGCTACACCCTC.

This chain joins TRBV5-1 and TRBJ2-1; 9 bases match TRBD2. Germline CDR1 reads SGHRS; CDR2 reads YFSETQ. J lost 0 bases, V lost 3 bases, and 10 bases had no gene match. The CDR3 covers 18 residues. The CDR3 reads CASSYHTTSGSSYNEQFF. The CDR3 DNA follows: TGCGCCAGCAGCTACCATACGACTAGCGGTAGCTCCTACAATGAGCAGTTCTTC.

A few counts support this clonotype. DNA for the CDR3: TGTGCCAGCAGCCACGACGTCTGGGCCAACGTCCTGACTTTC. It translates to CASSHDVWANVLTF. The gene calls are TRBV11-1 and TRBJ2-6; D gene uncertain. The V end was cut by 5 bases, the J end by 5 bases, with 10 bases between. The CDR3 runs to 14 residues. The V gene's germline CDR1 is SGHAT and CDR2 FQDESV (reference sequence).

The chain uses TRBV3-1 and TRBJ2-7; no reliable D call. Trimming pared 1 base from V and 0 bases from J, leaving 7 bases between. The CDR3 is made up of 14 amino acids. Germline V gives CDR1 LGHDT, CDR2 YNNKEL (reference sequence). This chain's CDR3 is CASSQGATSYEQYF. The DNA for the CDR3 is TGTGCCAGCAGCCAAGGGGCCACCTCCTACGAGCAGTACTTC.

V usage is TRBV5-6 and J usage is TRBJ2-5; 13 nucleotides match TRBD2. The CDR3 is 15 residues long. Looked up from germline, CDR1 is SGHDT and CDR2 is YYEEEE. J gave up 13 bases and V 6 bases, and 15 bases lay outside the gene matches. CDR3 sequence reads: CASTLLRTSGGERYF. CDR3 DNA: TGTGCCAGCACCCTATTGAGGACTAGCGGGGGAGAGCGGTACTTC. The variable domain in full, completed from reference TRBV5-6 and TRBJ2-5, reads DAGVTQSPTHLIKTRGQQVTLRCSPKSGHDTVSWYQQALGQGPQFIFQYYEEEERQRGNFPDRFSGHQFPNYSSELNVNALLLGDSALYLCASTLLRTSGGERYFGPGTRLLVL.

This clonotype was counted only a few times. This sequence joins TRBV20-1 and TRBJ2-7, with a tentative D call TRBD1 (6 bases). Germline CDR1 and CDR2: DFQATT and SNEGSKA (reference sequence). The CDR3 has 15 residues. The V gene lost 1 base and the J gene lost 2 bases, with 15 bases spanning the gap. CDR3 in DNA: TGCAGTGCTAGAGCACCGAACAGGGTAACCTACGAGCAGTACTTC. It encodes CSARAPNRVTYEQYF.

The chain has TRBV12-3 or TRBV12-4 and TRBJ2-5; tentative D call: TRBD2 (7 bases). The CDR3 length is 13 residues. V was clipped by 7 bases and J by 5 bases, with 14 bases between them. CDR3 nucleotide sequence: TGTGCCAGCATTCCCAAGGGGGGGGAGACCCAGTACTTC. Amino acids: CASIPKGGETQYF.